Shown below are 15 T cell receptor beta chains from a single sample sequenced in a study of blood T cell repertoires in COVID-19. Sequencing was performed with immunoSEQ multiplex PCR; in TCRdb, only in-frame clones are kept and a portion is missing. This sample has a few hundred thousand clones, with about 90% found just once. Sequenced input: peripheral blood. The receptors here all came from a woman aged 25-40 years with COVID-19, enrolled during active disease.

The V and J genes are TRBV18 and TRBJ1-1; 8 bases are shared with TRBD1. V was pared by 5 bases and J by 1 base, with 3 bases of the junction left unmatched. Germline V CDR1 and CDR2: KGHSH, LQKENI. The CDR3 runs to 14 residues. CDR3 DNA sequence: TGTGCCAGCTCAAAAACAGGGGGGAACACTGAAGCTTTCTTT. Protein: CASSKTGGNTEAFF.

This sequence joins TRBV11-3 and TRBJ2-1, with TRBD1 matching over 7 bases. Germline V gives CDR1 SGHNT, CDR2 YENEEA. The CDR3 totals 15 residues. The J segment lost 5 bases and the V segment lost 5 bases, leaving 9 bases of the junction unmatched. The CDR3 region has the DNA TGTGCCAGCAGCCCTCGACAGGGCAGGAACAATGAGCAGTTCTTC. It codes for CASSPRQGRNNEQFF.

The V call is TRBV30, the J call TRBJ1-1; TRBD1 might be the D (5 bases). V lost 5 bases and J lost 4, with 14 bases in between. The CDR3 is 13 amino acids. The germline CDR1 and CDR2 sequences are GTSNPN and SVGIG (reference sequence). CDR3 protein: CAWDLREGTEAFF. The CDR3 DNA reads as TGTGCCTGGGACCTCAGGGAAGGCACTGAAGCTTTCTTT.

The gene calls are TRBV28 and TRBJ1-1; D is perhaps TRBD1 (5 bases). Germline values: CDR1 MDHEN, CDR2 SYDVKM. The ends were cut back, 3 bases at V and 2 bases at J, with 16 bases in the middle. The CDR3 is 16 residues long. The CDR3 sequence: CASSFPAGRINTEAFF. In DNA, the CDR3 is TGTGCCAGCAGTTTCCCAGCAGGGAGGATAAACACTGAAGCTTTCTTT.

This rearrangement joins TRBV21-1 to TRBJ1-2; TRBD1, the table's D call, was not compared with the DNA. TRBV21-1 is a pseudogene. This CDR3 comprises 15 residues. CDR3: CASSARTGTDYGYTF. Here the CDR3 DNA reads TGTGCCAGCAGCGCGCGGACCGGGACAGACTATGGCTACACCTTC.

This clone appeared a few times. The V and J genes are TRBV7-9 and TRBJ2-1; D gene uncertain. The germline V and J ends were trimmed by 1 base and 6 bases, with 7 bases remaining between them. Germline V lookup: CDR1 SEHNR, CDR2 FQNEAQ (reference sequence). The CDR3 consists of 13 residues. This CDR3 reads CASSLVSSNEQFF. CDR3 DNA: TGTGCCAGCAGCTTAGTCTCGAGCAATGAGCAGTTCTTC.

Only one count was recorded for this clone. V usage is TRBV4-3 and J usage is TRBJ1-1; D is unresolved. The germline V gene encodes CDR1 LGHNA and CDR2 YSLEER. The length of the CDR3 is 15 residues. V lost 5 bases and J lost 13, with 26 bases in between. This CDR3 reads CASSANGGRDILFFF. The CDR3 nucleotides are TGCGCCAGCAGCGCAAACGGAGGGAGAGATATCCTTTTTTTCTTT.

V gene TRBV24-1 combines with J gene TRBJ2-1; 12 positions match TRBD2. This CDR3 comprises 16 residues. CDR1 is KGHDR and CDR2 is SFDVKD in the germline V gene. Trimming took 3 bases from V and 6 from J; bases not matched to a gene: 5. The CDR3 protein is CATSDLLAGGRNEQFF. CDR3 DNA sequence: TGTGCCACCAGTGATCTACTAGCGGGGGGTCGCAATGAGCAGTTCTTC.

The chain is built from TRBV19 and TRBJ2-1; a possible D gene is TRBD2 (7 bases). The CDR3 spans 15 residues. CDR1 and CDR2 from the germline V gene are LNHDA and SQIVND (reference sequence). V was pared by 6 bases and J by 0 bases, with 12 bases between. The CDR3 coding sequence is TGTGCCAGTAGCGGGCGGGGGCTCTCCTACAATGAGCAGTTCTTC. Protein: CASSGRGLSYNEQFF.

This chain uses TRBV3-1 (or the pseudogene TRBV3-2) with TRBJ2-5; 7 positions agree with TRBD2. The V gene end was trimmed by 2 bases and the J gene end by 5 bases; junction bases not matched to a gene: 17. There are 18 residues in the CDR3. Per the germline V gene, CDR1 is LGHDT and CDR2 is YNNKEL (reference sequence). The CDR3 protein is CASSQPPGGGSVVETQYF. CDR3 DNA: TGTGCCAGCAGCCAACCGCCTGGCGGGGGTAGTGTGGTGGAGACCCAGTACTTC.

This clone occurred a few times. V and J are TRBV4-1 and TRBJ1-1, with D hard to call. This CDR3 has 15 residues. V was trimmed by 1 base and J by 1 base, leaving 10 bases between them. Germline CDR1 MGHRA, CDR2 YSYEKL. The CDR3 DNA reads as TGCGCCAGCAGCCAAGTAAGCCTACCGAACACTGAAGCTTTCTTT. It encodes CASSQVSLPNTEAFF.

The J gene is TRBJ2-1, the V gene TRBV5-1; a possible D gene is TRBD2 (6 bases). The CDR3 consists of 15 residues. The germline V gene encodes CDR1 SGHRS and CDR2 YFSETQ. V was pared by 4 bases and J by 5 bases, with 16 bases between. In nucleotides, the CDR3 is TGCGCCAGCAGCCTCGGGACTTCGGGCGACAATGAGCAGTTCTTC. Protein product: CASSLGTSGDNEQFF.

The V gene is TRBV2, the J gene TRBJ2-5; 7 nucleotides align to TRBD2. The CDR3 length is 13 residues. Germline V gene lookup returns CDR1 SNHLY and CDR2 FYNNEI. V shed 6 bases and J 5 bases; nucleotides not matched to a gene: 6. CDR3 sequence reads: CASRIGLGETQYF. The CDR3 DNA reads TGTGCCAGCAGAATAGGACTAGGGGAGACCCAGTACTTC.

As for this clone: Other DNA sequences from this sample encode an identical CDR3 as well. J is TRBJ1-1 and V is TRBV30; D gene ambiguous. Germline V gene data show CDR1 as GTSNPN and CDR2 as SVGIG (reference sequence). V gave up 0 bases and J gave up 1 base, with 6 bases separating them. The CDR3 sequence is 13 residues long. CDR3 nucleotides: TGTGCCTGGAGTGTACGGGGGAACACTGAAGCTTTCTTT. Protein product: CAWSVRGNTEAFF.

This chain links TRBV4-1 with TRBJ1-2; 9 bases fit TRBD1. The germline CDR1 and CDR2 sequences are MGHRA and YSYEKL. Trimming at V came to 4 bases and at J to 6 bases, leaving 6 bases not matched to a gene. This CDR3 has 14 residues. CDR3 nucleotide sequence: TGCGCCAGCAGCCCAGGACAGGGGAGGCATGGCTACACCTTC. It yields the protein CASSPGQGRHGYTF.